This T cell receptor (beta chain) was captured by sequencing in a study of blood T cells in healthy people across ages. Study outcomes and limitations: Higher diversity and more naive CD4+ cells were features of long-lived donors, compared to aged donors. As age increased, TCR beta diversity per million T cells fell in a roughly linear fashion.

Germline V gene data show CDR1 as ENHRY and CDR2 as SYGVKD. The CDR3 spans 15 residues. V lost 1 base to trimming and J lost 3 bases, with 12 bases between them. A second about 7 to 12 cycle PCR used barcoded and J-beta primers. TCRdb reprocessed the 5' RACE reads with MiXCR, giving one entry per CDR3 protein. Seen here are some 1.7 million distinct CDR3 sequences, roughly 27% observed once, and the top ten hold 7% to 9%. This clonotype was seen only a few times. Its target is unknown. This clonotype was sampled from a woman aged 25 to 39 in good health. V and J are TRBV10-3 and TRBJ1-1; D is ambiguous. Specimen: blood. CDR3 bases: TGTGCCATCAGTGAGTACGAGGTTAGGGACACTGAAGCTTTCTTT. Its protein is CAISEYEVRDTEAFF.